This TCR beta chain originates from a study of siplizumab effects on memory and regulatory T cells. Study conclusions and caveats: To unstimulated subsets, only a minor fraction of alloreactive clones could be mapped. The authors could not assign a naive or memory phenotype to roughly 75-97% of proliferating CD4+ or CD8+ clones. Proliferating siplizumab-culture Treg suppressive function went unconfirmed.

The germline V and J ends were trimmed by 3 bases and 3 bases, with 8 bases remaining between them. Germline values: CDR1 KGHSH, CDR2 LQKENI. CDR3 size: 13 residues. Clones were read by immunoSEQ multiplex PCR, and TCRdb kept only the in-frame ones, dropping some. The repertoire holds approximately 100,000 clones, 93% seen once, with 0.62% in the top ten. Notes on this clone: Antigen specificity is unknown.

The rearrangement uses TRBV18 and TRBJ1-2; a weak D match, TRBD1 (6 bases). Input material: Tregs sorted from blood. The sequence came from a human donor in good health. CDR3 nucleotide sequence: TGTGCCAGCTCACCGGACAGATACTATGGCTACACCTTC. Translating it yields CASSPDRYYGYTF.